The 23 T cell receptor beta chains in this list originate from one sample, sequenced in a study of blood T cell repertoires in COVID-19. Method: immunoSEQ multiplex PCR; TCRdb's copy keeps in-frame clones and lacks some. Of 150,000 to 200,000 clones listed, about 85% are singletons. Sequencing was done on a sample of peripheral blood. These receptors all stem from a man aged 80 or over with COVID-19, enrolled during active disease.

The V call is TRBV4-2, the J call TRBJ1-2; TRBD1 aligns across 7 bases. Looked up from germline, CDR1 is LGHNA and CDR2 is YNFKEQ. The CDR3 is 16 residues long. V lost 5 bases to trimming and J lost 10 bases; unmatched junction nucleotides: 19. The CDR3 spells CASSKFGTDTLRPYTF. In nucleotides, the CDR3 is TGTGCCAGCAGCAAATTCGGGACAGACACCCTTAGGCCCTACACCTTC.

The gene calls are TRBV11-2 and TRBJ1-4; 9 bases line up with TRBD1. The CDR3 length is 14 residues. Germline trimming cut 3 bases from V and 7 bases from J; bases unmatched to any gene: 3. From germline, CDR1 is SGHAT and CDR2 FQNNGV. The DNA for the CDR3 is TGTGCCAGCAGCTTCGGACAGGGGAGTGAAAAACTGTTTTTT. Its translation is CASSFGQGSEKLFF.

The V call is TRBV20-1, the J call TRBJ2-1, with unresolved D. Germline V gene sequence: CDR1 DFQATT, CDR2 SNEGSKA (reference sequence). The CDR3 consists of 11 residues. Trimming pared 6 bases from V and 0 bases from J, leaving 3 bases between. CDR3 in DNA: TGCAGTGCCGGCTCCTACAATGAGCAGTTCTTC. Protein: CSAGSYNEQFF.

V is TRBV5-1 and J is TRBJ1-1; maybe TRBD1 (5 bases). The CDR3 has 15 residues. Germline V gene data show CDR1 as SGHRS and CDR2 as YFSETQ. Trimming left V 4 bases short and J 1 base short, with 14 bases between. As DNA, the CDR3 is TGCGCCAGCAGCGTGCTTGGGGGGAGGAACACTGAAGCTTTCTTT. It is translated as CASSVLGGRNTEAFF. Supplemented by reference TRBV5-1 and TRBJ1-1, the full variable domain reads KAGVTQTPRYLIKTRGQQVTLSCSPISGHRSVSWYQQTPGQGLQFLFEYFSETQRNKGNFPGRFSGRQFSNSRSEMNVSTLELGDSALYLCASSVLGGRNTEAFFGQGTRLTVV.

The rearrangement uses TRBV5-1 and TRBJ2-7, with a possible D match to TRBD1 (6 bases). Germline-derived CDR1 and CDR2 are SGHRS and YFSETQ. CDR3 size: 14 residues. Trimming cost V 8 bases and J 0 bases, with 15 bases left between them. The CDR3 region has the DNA TGCGCCAGTAGCATGCAGGGGAGCTCCTACGAGCAGTACTTC. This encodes CASSMQGSSYEQYF. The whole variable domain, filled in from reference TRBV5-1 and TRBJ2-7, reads KAGVTQTPRYLIKTRGQQVTLSCSPISGHRSVSWYQQTPGQGLQFLFEYFSETQRNKGNFPGRFSGRQFSNSRSEMNVSTLELGDSALYLCASSMQGSSYEQYFGPGTRLTVT.

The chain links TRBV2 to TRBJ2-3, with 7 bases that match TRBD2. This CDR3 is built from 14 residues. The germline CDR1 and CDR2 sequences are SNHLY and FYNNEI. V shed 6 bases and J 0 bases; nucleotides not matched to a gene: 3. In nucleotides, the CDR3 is TGTGCCAGCAGCCGCGGGGGAAGCACAGATACGCAGTATTTT. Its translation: CASSRGGSTDTQYF.

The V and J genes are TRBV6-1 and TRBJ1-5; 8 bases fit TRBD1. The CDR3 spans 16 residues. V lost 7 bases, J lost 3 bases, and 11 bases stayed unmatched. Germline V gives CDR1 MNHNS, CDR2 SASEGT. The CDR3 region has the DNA TGTGCCAGCATTGAGGGGACAGGCCGTTCCAATCAGCCCCAGCATTTT. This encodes CASIEGTGRSNQPQHF.

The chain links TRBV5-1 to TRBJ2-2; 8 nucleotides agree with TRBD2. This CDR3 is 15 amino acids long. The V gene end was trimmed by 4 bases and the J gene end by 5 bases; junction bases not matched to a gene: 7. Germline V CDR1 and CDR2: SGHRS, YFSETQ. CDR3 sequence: CASSQTVAGTGELFF. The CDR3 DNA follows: TGCGCCAGCAGCCAGACCGTAGCGGGGACCGGGGAGCTGTTTTTT.

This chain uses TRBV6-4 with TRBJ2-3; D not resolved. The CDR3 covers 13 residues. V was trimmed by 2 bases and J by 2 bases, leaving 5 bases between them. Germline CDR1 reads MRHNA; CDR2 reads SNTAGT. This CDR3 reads CASSDTYTDTQYF. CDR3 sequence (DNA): TGTGCCAGCAGTGACACATACACAGATACGCAGTATTTT.

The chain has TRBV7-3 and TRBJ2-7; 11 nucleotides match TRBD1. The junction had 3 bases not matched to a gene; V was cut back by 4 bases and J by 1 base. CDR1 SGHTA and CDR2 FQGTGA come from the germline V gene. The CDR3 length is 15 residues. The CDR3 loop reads CASSWGQGESYEQYF. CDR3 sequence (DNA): TGTGCCAGCAGCTGGGGACAGGGGGAGTCCTACGAGCAGTACTTC.

For the CDR3, the DNA is TGTGCCACCAGCAGAGTTGAACAGCCGAATTCACCCCTCCACTTT. Protein: CATSRVEQPNSPLHF. This chain connects TRBV15 to TRBJ1-6; D remains ambiguous. Germline V CDR1 and CDR2: LNHNV, YYDKDF (reference sequence). This CDR3 has 15 residues. Trimming stripped 1 base from V and 7 bases from J, with 11 bases between.

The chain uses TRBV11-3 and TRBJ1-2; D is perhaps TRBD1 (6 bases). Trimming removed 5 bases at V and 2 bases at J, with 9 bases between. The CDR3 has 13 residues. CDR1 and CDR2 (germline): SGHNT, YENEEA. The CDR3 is CASSPDRNYGYTF. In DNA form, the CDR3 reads TGTGCCAGCAGCCCCGACAGGAACTATGGCTACACCTTC.

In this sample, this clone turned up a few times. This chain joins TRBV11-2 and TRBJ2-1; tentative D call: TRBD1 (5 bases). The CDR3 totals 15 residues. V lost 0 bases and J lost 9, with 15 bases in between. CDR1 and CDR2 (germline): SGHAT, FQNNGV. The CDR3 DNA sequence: TGTGCCAGCAGCTTAGAGCCCGCAGGGTTGGCTGAGCAGTTCTTC. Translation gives CASSLEPAGLAEQFF.

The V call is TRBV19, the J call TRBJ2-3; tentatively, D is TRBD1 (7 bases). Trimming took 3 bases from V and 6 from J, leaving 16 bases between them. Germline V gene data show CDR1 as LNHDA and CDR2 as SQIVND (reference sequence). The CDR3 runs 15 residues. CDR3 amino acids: CASSIFTAGGDTQYF. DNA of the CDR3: TGTGCCAGTAGTATCTTTACGGCAGGGGGGGATACGCAGTATTTT. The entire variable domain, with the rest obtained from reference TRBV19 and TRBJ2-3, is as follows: DGGITQSPKYLFRKEGQNVTLSCEQNLNHDAMYWYRQDPGQGLRLIYYSQIVNDFQKGDIAEGYSVSREKKESFPLTVTSAQKNPTAFYLCASSIFTAGGDTQYFGPGTRLTVL.

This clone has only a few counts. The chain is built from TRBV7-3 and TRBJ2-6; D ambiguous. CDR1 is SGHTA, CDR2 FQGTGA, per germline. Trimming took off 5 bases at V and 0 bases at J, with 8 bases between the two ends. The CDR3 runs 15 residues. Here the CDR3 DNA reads TGTGCCAGCAGCGTCCACAGCTCTGGGGCCAACGTCCTGACTTTC. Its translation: CASSVHSSGANVLTF.

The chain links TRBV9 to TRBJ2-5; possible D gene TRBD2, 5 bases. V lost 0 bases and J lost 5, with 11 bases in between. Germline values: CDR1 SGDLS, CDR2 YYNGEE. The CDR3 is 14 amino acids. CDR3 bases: TGTGCCAGCAGCGTAGCCGGGGTTGGTGAGACCCAGTACTTC. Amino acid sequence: CASSVAGVGETQYF.

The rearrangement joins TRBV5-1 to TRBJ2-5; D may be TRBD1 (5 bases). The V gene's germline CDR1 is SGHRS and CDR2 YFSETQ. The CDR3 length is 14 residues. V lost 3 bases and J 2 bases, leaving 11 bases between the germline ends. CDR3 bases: TGCGCCAGCAGCTCCGGACGGACACAAGAGACCCAGTACTTC. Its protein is CASSSGRTQETQYF.

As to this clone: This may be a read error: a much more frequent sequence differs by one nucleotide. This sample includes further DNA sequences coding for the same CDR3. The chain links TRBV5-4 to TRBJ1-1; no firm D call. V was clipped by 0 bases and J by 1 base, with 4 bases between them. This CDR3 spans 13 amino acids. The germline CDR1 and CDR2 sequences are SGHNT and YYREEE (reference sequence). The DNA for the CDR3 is TGTGCCAGCAGCTTGGACAGGAACACTGAAGCTTTCTTT. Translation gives CASSLDRNTEAFF.

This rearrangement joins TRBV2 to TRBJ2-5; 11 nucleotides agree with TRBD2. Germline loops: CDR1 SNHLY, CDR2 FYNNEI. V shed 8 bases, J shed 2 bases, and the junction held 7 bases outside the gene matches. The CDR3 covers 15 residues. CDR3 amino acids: CASGAGLAAQETQYF. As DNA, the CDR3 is TGTGCCAGCGGAGCGGGACTAGCGGCGCAAGAGACCCAGTACTTC.

The DNA of the CDR3 is TGTGCCAGCAGTGCGGGGGGGCACAATGAGCAGTTCTTC. This gives the protein CASSAGGHNEQFF. V usage is TRBV6-4 and J usage is TRBJ2-1, with 8 bases identical to TRBD2. The trim removed 4 bases at V and 5 bases at J, leaving 1 base unmatched. The CDR3 covers 13 residues. CDR1 MRHNA and CDR2 SNTAGT come from the germline V gene.

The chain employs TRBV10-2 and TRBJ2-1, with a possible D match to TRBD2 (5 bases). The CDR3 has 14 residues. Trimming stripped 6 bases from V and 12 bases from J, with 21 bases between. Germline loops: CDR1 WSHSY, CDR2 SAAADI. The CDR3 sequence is CASRPSGISEAQFF. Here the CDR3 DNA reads TGCGCCAGCAGACCCTCCGGGATATCGGAGGCGCAGTTCTTC.

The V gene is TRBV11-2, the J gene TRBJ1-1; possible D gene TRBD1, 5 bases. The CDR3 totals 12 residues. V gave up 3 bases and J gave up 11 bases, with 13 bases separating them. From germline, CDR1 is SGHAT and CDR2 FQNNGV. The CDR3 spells CASSFHQGSAFF. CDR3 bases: TGTGCCAGCAGCTTTCACCAGGGATCGGCTTTCTTT.

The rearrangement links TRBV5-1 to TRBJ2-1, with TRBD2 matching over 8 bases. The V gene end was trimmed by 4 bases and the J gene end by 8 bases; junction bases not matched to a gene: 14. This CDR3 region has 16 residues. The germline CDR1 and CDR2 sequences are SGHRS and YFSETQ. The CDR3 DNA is TGCGCCAGCAGCGCAACCGCGGCGCAGCGGGGGCATGAGCAGTTCTTC. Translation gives CASSATAAQRGHEQFF.